These 10 T cell receptor beta chains originate from one sample sequenced in a study of T-cell reconstitution after alpha-beta-depleted transplantation in children. Preparing the TCRbeta library involved the use of unique molecular identifiers. TCRdb used MiXCR to reprocess the PCR reads, holding one entry per CDR3 protein. The table includes about 270,000 distinct CDR3 sequences, almost 10% detected once. The source material was PBMCs from the stem cell graft donor, sampled from the stem cell graft. The receptors come from a human donor who donated a stem cell graft to a child with SCID.

This clonotype has a handful of counts. The chain employs TRBV12-3 or TRBV12-4 and TRBJ2-2; TRBD1 aligns across 12 bases. V lost 6 bases to trimming and J lost 7 bases; unmatched junction nucleotides: 3. This CDR3 is 14 amino acids long. CDR3 nucleotide sequence: TGTGCCAGCAGCGGGACAGGGGGCGTCGGGGAGCTGTTTTTT. This sequence encodes CASSGTGGVGELFF.

This clonotype has more than one count but fewer than ten. The V call is TRBV7-6, the J call TRBJ1-1; D possibly corresponds to TRBD1 (5 bases). The CDR3 length is 15 residues. CDR1 is SGHVS, CDR2 FNYEAQ, per germline. V was trimmed by 2 bases and J by 7 bases, leaving 17 bases between them. CDR3 sequence reads: CASSLSSGFVGEAFF. The CDR3 DNA follows: TGTGCCAGCAGCTTATCTTCAGGGTTTGTTGGTGAAGCTTTCTTT.

The table lists this clonotype with a few counts. The chain has TRBV12-5 and TRBJ2-7, with unresolved D. Trimming removed 1 base from V and 1 base from J, with 8 bases in between. Germline V CDR1 and CDR2: LGHNT, FRNRAP. This CDR3 is 14 amino acids long. CDR3: CASGLGPNSYEQYF. The CDR3 DNA reads as TGTGCTAGTGGTTTGGGACCAAATTCCTACGAGCAGTACTTC. The variable domain in full, completed from reference TRBV12-5 and TRBJ2-7, reads DARVTQTPRHKVTEMGQEVTMRCQPILGHNTVFWYRQTMMQGLELLAYFRNRAPLDDSGMPKDRFSAEMPDATLATLKIQPSEPRDSAVYFCASGLGPNSYEQYFGPGTRLTVT.

This clonotype came up many times. This chain uses TRBV6-5 with TRBJ2-3, with a tentative D call TRBD1 (6 bases). Trimming cost V 6 bases and J 1 base, with 23 bases left between them. This CDR3 has 18 residues. CDR1 and CDR2 from the germline V gene are MNHEY and SVGAGI. This chain's CDR3 is CASRLPPGVRGGTDTQYF. CDR3 coding DNA: TGTGCCAGCAGATTACCTCCAGGGGTAAGAGGGGGCACAGATACGCAGTATTTT.

This clonotype was detected a few times. The rearrangement links TRBV5-1 to TRBJ2-3; TRBD1 matches 9 bases. The CDR3 length is 14 residues. Germline loops: CDR1 SGHRS, CDR2 YFSETQ. J was trimmed by 6 bases and V by 4 bases; bases with no gene match: 6. As DNA, the CDR3 is TGCGCCAGCAGCGGGGGACAGGGTTTTGATACGCAGTATTTT. This sequence encodes CASSGGQGFDTQYF.

The CDR3 reads CASSTSFKRAVRETQYF. CDR3 sequence (DNA): TGTGCCAGCAGCACATCCTTCAAGCGGGCGGTTAGGGAGACCCAGTACTTC. V is TRBV7-2 and J is TRBJ2-5, with D perhaps TRBD2 (6 bases). Trimming pared 5 bases from V and 5 bases from J, leaving 24 bases between. Germline V gives CDR1 SGHTA, CDR2 FQGNSA. The CDR3 totals 17 residues.

The chain recombines TRBV7-9 with TRBJ1-1; D is perhaps TRBD1 (6 bases). CDR1 and CDR2 (germline): SEHNR, FQNEAQ (reference sequence). V dropped 5 bases and J dropped 3 bases, with 16 bases sitting between them. This CDR3 region has 15 residues. CDR3 residues: CASSPRVGADTEAFF. DNA of the CDR3: TGTGCCAGCAGCCCCCGAGTGGGGGCGGACACTGAAGCTTTCTTT.

This clonotype has at least ten counts. This rearrangement joins TRBV14 to TRBJ2-3; D perhaps matches TRBD2 (5 bases). Trimming cost V 0 bases and J 7 bases, with 11 bases left between them. Germline CDR1 and CDR2: SGHDN and FVKESK. The CDR3 runs to 14 residues. The CDR3 DNA is TGTGCCAGCAGCCAAGATCCTAGCCCCCATACGCAGTATTTT. Its protein product is CASSQDPSPHTQYF.

This clonotype was seen repeatedly, ten times or more. The chain couples TRBV3-1 to TRBJ2-2, with TRBD1 as a possible D gene (5 bases). The ends were cut back, 0 bases at V and 5 bases at J, with 7 bases in the middle. The V gene's germline CDR1 is LGHDT and CDR2 YNNKEL (reference sequence). The CDR3 has 14 residues. CDR3 nucleotides: TGTGCCAGCAGCCAAGACCCAGGGACCGGGGAGCTGTTTTTT. Translating gives CASSQDPGTGELFF.

The rearrangement uses TRBV2 and TRBJ1-4; unclear D gene. This CDR3 comprises 15 residues. Germline V gives CDR1 SNHLY, CDR2 FYNNEI. V was cut by 6 bases and J by 3 bases, with 14 bases left in between. This chain's CDR3 is CASRIEDGSNEKLFF. CDR3 DNA sequence: TGTGCCAGCAGAATAGAGGACGGGTCTAATGAAAAACTGTTTTTT.